Sequencing of this T cell receptor beta chain was carried out in a study of regulatory T cells in long-lasting Graves disease. Study-wide results and limits: Favored usage of TRBV28, TRBJ1-2 and TRBJ2-5 was recorded in persistent disease.

Time point noted: persistent/refractory GD, antithyroid drugs over 5 years with positive TRAb. There was RNA extracted from PBMCs, and the TCR library was made from it. CDR3 regions were amplified by Arm-PCR using iRepertoire HTBI primers to build TCR beta libraries. Per the original data handling: Detected in the samples were over 60 TRBV and 14 TRBJ segments. TCRdb reanalysed the multiplex PCR reads using MiXCR and keeps one entry per CDR3 protein. The V and J calls come from TCRdb's annotation, not from the publication. The table has roughly 400,000 distinct CDR3 sequences, about 21% seen once. Points on this clonotype: Its antigen is unknown.

Germline V gives CDR1 SGHRS, CDR2 YFSETQ. The ends lost 3 bases at V and 0 bases at J; junction bases unmatched: 9. CDR3 length: 17 amino acids. The source was peripheral blood mononuclear cells (PBMCs), collected when the disease was refractory, from a patient treated with antithyroid drugs. The V call is TRBV5-1, the J call TRBJ2-5; 9 nucleotides match TRBD2. This receptor was taken from a female donor with Graves disease. The CDR3 loop is CASSWALAGPDQETQYF. CDR3 in DNA: TGCGCCAGCAGCTGGGCCCTAGCGGGACCCGACCAAGAGACCCAGTACTTC.